This T cell receptor (beta chain) was documented in a study of T-cell memory formation after mild COVID-19. This clonotype has a handful of counts. Antigen unknown. Points from the study as a whole: Whether day 37 second-wave clones are SARS-CoV-2-specific was not confirmed.

The TCR alpha and TCR beta cDNA libraries, bearing sample barcodes and UMIs, were generated by 5'RACE using constant-segment primers. TCRdb reanalysed the 5' RACE reads using MiXCR and keeps one entry per CDR3 protein. The sample contains hundreds of thousands of distinct CDR3 sequences, roughly 15% of which appear only once. Trimming cost V 0 bases and J 4 bases, with 7 bases left between them. CDR1 and CDR2 from the germline V gene are SGDLS and YYNGEE. The CDR3 is 13 amino acids. The genes are TRBV9 and TRBJ2-5; D gene ambiguous. The sample comprised PBMCs or a T cell subset sorted from them (not recorded which). The receptor was isolated from an adult woman who had mild COVID-19 (a few samples of this study predate the infection). Cell type and time point are not known. CDR3 amino acids: CASSVAQRETQYF. The DNA for the CDR3 is TGTGCCAGCAGCGTAGCACAGAGAGAGACCCAGTACTTC.